This passage covers 13 T cell receptor beta chains from one sample sequenced in a study of beta chain features in type 1 diabetes. Reverse transcription of all isolated RNA meant that expressed TCRB transcripts were sequenced. Assay: immunoSEQ multiplex PCR; the TCRdb copy retains only in-frame clones and omits some. The sample lists approximately 140,000 clones; roughly 48% were seen once. Sequencing was performed on Tregs from blood. All receptors derive from a man younger than 35 in good health.

This clone was seen more than once but under ten times. The genes are TRBV7-9 and TRBJ2-5, with 8 bases lining up with TRBD2. The V gene end was trimmed by 5 bases and the J gene end by 9 bases; junction bases not matched to a gene: 11. Looked up from germline, CDR1 is SEHNR and CDR2 is FQNEAQ (reference sequence). The CDR3 covers 14 residues. CDR3 coding DNA: TGTGCCAGCAGCCCAACTAGCGGACGCCAGGCCCAGTACTTC. It encodes CASSPTSGRQAQYF.

This clone was seen more than once but under ten times. The rearrangement joins TRBV5-6 to TRBJ2-7, with D possibly TRBD1 on 6 matching bases. Trimming cost V 2 bases and J 0 bases, with 18 bases left between them. CDR3 length equals 17 residues. In germline, CDR1 is SGHDT, CDR2 YYEEEE. CDR3 nucleotide sequence: TGTGCCAGCAGCTTTCCCCTCGGGGTAGGGGGCTCCTACGAGCAGTACTTC. Amino acid sequence: CASSFPLGVGGSYEQYF.

The chain joins TRBV4-3 to TRBJ2-5; D may be TRBD1 or TRBD2 (5 bases each). The assigned J gene may be wrong: the sequence end matches TRBJ2-7 better. Germline CDR1 reads LGHNA; CDR2 reads YSLEER. The CDR3 totals 15 residues. This chain's CDR3 is CASSQGSGPGGEQYF. As DNA, the CDR3 is TGCGCCAGCAGCCAAGGTTCAGGGCCTGGGGGCGAGCAGTACTTC.

V and J are TRBV7-9 and TRBJ2-3, with 8 bases that match TRBD2. With V trimmed by 10 bases and J by 5 bases, 5 bases remained unmatched. The CDR3 totals 12 residues. Per the germline V gene, CDR1 is SEHNR and CDR2 is FQNEAQ (reference sequence). The CDR3, as DNA: TGTGCCACGTGGGCGGGAGGAGATACGCAGTATTTT. This gives the protein CATWAGGDTQYF.

This clone turned up a few times. The chain links TRBV28 to TRBJ1-1, with D possibly being TRBD1 (5 bases). Trimming took 2 bases from V and 10 from J, leaving 14 bases between them. The CDR3 loop spans 13 amino acids. The V gene's germline CDR1 is MDHEN and CDR2 SYDVKM. Here the CDR3 DNA reads TGTGCCAGCAGTTTACTGTCGGGGGTCGGAGCTTTCTTT. Translation: CASSLLSGVGAFF.

The rearrangement uses TRBV18 and TRBJ1-6; TRBD1 matches 11 bases. The junction had 3 bases not matched to a gene; V was cut back by 3 bases and J by 8 bases. The CDR3 is 15 amino acids. Germline loops: CDR1 KGHSH, CDR2 LQKENI. This chain's CDR3 is CASSPGQGAYSPLHF. CDR3 nucleotide sequence: TGTGCCAGCTCACCCGGACAGGGGGCTTATTCACCCCTCCACTTT.

As for this clone: Other DNA sequences in this sample translate to the same CDR3. The chain employs TRBV4-3 and TRBJ1-6; a weak D match, TRBD1 (5 bases). With 0 bases removed from V and 13 bases from J, the gap between germline ends came to 19 bases. The germline gives CDR1 LGHNA, CDR2 YSLEER. CDR3 length: 16 residues. CDR3 DNA sequence: TGCGCCAGCAGCCAAGATTTTTCCAGGGTAGGATCCCCCCTCCACTTT. Translation: CASSQDFSRVGSPLHF.

This chain links TRBV7-2 with TRBJ1-2; 8 nucleotides match TRBD1. Looked up from germline, CDR1 is SGHTA and CDR2 is FQGNSA. CDR3 length: 14 amino acids. Trimming took 0 bases from V and 3 from J; bases not matched to a gene: 0. CDR3 in amino acids: CASSLATGDYGYTF. The CDR3 nucleotides read TGTGCCAGCAGCTTAGCGACAGGGGACTATGGCTACACCTTC.

The gene calls are TRBV4-2 and TRBJ2-7; tentative D call: TRBD1 (6 bases). The length of the CDR3 is 15 residues. The germline V gene encodes CDR1 LGHNA and CDR2 YNFKEQ. Trimming stripped 3 bases from V and 2 bases from J, with 14 bases between. The CDR3, as DNA: TGTGCCAGCAGCCAGGCGGACAGACCCGCCTACGAGCAGTACTTC. As protein: CASSQADRPAYEQYF.

This rearrangement joins TRBV9 to TRBJ2-6; the D gene is possibly TRBD1 (5 bases). Germline CDR1 reads SGDLS; CDR2 reads YYNGEE. The CDR3 spans 15 residues. Trimming shortened V by 1 base and J by 4 bases, and 9 bases separated the two germline ends. The CDR3 loop reads CASSVKGPGANVLTF. The DNA of the CDR3 is TGTGCCAGCAGCGTAAAGGGGCCCGGGGCCAACGTCCTGACTTTC.

This clone has only a few counts. The V gene is TRBV9, the J gene TRBJ2-2, with D perhaps TRBD2 (6 bases). V was pared by 6 bases and J by 0 bases, with 12 bases between. Germline CDR1 SGDLS, CDR2 YYNGEE. The CDR3 spans 15 residues. CDR3 nucleotide sequence: TGTGCCAGCAAACGGGGGTTCGCGAACACCGGGGAGCTGTTTTTT. Translated, it gives CASKRGFANTGELFF.

The rearrangement links TRBV6-1 to TRBJ1-3, with 10 bases fitting TRBD1. V shed 4 bases, J shed 4 bases, and the junction held 4 bases outside the gene matches. This CDR3 is 15 amino acids long. Looked up from germline, CDR1 is MNHNS and CDR2 is SASEGT. The CDR3 sequence is CASSGGQGKGNTIYF. As DNA, the CDR3 is TGTGCCAGCAGTGGGGGACAGGGGAAAGGAAACACCATATATTTT.

This clone was seen a handful of times. This chain connects TRBV15 to TRBJ2-1; TRBD1 matches at 7 bases. V shed 1 base and J 6 bases; nucleotides not matched to a gene: 12. Germline V gene data show CDR1 as LNHNV and CDR2 as YYDKDF (reference sequence). The CDR3 length is 17 residues. As DNA, the CDR3 is TGTGCCACCAGCAGAGGTCTACAGGGGAGTAATTTCAATGAGCAGTTCTTC. Translating it yields CATSRGLQGSNFNEQFF.